One sample yielded the 30 T cell receptor beta chains listed below, sequenced in a study of OX40 agonist ivuxolimab in advanced cancers. The method was immunoSEQ multiplex PCR; TCRdb's version includes in-frame clones alone and lacks a portion of them. In the table there are approximately 44,000 clones, more than 75% of which are singletons. Sequencing used CD4+ or CD8+ T cells sorted from blood, obtained in a trial of the OX40 agonist ivuxolimab. These receptors originate from an adult with an advanced solid tumor such as melanoma, head and neck, liver or kidney cancer.

CDR3 in amino acids: CASSKAETRTGELFF. DNA of the CDR3: TGTGCCAGCAGTAAAGCCGAAACAAGGACCGGGGAGCTGTTTTTT. V usage is TRBV25-1 and J usage is TRBJ2-2; the D is unclear. CDR3 length equals 15 residues. CDR1 MGHDK and CDR2 SYGVNS come from the germline V gene. Between the trimmed V and J ends, which lost 5 bases and 5 bases, there was a span of 15 bases.

V gene TRBV7-2 combines with J gene TRBJ1-4; D remains ambiguous. Between the trimmed V and J ends, which lost 2 bases and 0 bases, there was a span of 7 bases. CDR1 and CDR2 (germline): SGHTA, FQGNSA. The CDR3 has 15 residues. CDR3 region: CASSLKRSTNEKLFF. The CDR3, as DNA: TGTGCCAGCAGCTTAAAGAGGTCAACTAATGAAAAACTGTTTTTT.

The J gene is TRBJ2-7, the V gene TRBV4-1, with 11 bases fitting TRBD1. V was clipped by 4 bases and J by 4 bases; unmatched bases: 6. CDR1 is MGHRA and CDR2 is YSYEKL in the germline V gene. This CDR3 is 15 amino acids long. CDR3 residues: CASSRRTGGIYEQYF. CDR3 sequence (DNA): TGCGCCAGCAGCCGCCGGACAGGGGGCATATACGAGCAGTACTTC.

The chain combines TRBV6-6 with TRBJ2-7; 12 positions match TRBD1. The CDR3 has 14 residues. Germline V gene sequence: CDR1 MNHNY, CDR2 SVGAGI (reference sequence). After removal of 6 bases from V and 4 bases from J, the junction contained 4 bases not matched to a gene. CDR3 region: CASRSGQGAYEQYF. In DNA, the CDR3 is TGTGCCAGCAGGTCGGGACAGGGGGCTTACGAGCAGTACTTC.

This clone was found a few times. This rearrangement joins TRBV7-9 to TRBJ1-4; maybe TRBD1 (5 bases). Trimming stripped 5 bases from V and 0 bases from J, with 7 bases between. Germline loops: CDR1 SEHNR, CDR2 FQNEAQ (reference sequence). The CDR3 contains 14 residues. CDR3 nucleotides: TGTGCCAGCAGCCCGGGGGCAACTAATGAAAAACTGTTTTTT. Translation: CASSPGATNEKLFF. Variable domain in full (rest from reference TRBV7-9 and TRBJ1-4): DTGVSQNPRHKITKRGQNVTFRCDPISEHNRLYWYRQTLGQGPEFLTYFQNEAQLEKSRLLSDRFSAERPKGSFSTLEIQRTEQGDSAMYLCASSPGATNEKLFFGSGTQLSVL.

The genes are TRBV13 and TRBJ2-1; 12 nucleotides line up with TRBD2. With 4 bases clipped from V and 2 bases from J, the junction kept 3 bases outside the gene matches. Germline CDR1 is PRHDT and CDR2 is FYEKMQ (reference sequence). The CDR3 length is 16 residues. CDR3 sequence: CASSYRTSGAYNEQFF. CDR3 in DNA: TGTGCCAGCAGCTACAGGACTAGCGGGGCCTACAATGAGCAGTTCTTC.

The rearrangement joins TRBV15 to TRBJ2-7; the D gene is possibly TRBD2 (5 bases). The CDR3 has 13 residues. Trimming left V 0 bases short and J 3 bases short, with 6 bases between. From germline, CDR1 is LNHNV and CDR2 YYDKDF (reference sequence). CDR3 region: CATSRESGYEQYF. The DNA for the CDR3 is TGTGCCACCAGCAGAGAAAGCGGCTACGAGCAGTACTTC.

The chain carries TRBV19 and TRBJ2-1, with TRBD2 matching over 8 bases. Germline assignment: CDR1 LNHDA and CDR2 SQIVND (reference sequence). The CDR3 sequence is 18 residues long. The junction had 13 bases not matched to a gene; V was cut back by 0 bases and J by 6 bases. In nucleotides, the CDR3 is TGTGCCAGTAGTATAGATCAACCGGGGGGGCCAAGAATCAATGAGCAGTTCTTC. The encoded protein is CASSIDQPGGPRINEQFF.

The rearrangement joins TRBV5-1 to TRBJ2-5; D is unresolved. V was pared by 5 bases and J by 0 bases, with 14 bases between. Germline CDR1 is SGHRS and CDR2 is YFSETQ. CDR3 length equals 15 residues. Here the CDR3 reads CASRALTSDQETQYF. As DNA, the CDR3 is TGCGCCAGCAGAGCCCTAACTTCGGACCAAGAGACCCAGTACTTC.

J is TRBJ1-1 and V is TRBV5-5; the D is unclear. The V gene lost 2 bases and the J gene lost 1 base, with 3 bases spanning the gap. The CDR3 runs to 12 residues. Germline CDR1 SGHKS, CDR2 YYEKEE (reference sequence). The CDR3 DNA is TGTGCCAGCAGCTTCGGGAACACTGAAGCTTTCTTT. This codes for CASSFGNTEAFF.

This rearrangement joins TRBV6-1 to TRBJ1-6; D unclear. The CDR3 length is 15 residues. Trimming removed 2 bases from V and 9 bases from J, with 14 bases in between. The germline CDR1 and CDR2 sequences are MNHNS and SASEGT. CDR3 sequence: CASSEIESTGSPLHF. The CDR3 DNA reads TGTGCCAGCAGTGAAATAGAGTCTACGGGTTCACCCCTCCACTTT.

This chain links TRBV4-2 with TRBJ1-6; D gene unclear. The CDR3 loop spans 15 amino acids. Germline values: CDR1 LGHNA, CDR2 YNFKEQ. Trimming removed 0 bases from V and 3 bases from J, with 6 bases in between. The CDR3 here is CASSQEAVYNSPLHF. In nucleotides, the CDR3 is TGTGCCAGCAGCCAAGAGGCAGTCTATAATTCACCCCTCCACTTT.

This clone came up once. This sequence joins TRBV7-2 and TRBJ2-5, with 12 bases lining up with TRBD1. Germline values: CDR1 SGHTA, CDR2 FQGNSA. The CDR3 has 15 residues. The trim removed 1 base at V and 4 bases at J, leaving 1 base unmatched. CDR3: CASSLGGQGAETQYF. CDR3 bases: TGTGCCAGCAGCTTAGGGGGACAGGGGGCAGAGACCCAGTACTTC.

Regarding this clone: It is unclear where the CDR3 begins or ends on the DNA, so no DNA is shown, and the CDR3 is as TCRdb lists it. The chain joins TRBV12-1 to TRBJ2-7. TRBV12-1 is labeled a pseudogene. A total of 15 residues make up the CDR3, ends included. CDR3 loop: CASSFAGGTYYEQYF.

This chain uses TRBV27 with TRBJ2-6; D is undetermined. Per the germline V gene, CDR1 is MNHEY and CDR2 is SMNVEV (reference sequence). Trimming removed 2 bases from V and 0 bases from J, with 2 bases in between. This CDR3 is built from 14 residues. CDR3 DNA sequence: TGTGCCAGCAGTTTAACCTCTGGGGCCAACGTCCTGACTTTC. Its translation: CASSLTSGANVLTF.

The gene calls are TRBV5-1 and TRBJ2-2, with a tentative D call TRBD1 (5 bases). CDR1 SGHRS and CDR2 YFSETQ come from the germline V gene. The CDR3 spans 15 residues. V was cut by 3 bases and J by 1 base, with 10 bases left in between. The CDR3 region is CASSYFGQNTGELFF. Written as DNA, the CDR3 is TGCGCCAGCAGCTACTTTGGACAGAACACCGGGGAGCTGTTTTTT.

The chain uses TRBV6-6 and TRBJ1-1; no definite D call. This CDR3 is built from 14 residues. CDR1 is MNHNY, CDR2 SVGAGI, per germline (reference sequence). Trimming removed 0 bases from V and 5 bases from J, with 10 bases in between. CDR3 coding DNA: TGTGCCAGCAGTTACTCAAAGGAAGGAACTGAAGCTTTCTTT. This gives the protein CASSYSKEGTEAFF.

This clone was counted a single time. This chain links TRBV18 with TRBJ1-1, with D tentatively TRBD1 (5 bases). Trimming pared 3 bases from V and 5 bases from J, leaving 16 bases between. The length of the CDR3 is 15 residues. Germline V gene sequence: CDR1 KGHSH, CDR2 LQKENI. The CDR3 region is CASSPFQGGRTEAFF. In nucleotides, the CDR3 is TGTGCCAGCTCACCCTTCCAGGGAGGTAGGACTGAAGCTTTCTTT.

This rearrangement joins TRBV5-1 to TRBJ2-5; TRBD2 matches 7 bases. CDR3 length equals 16 residues. Germline loops: CDR1 SGHRS, CDR2 YFSETQ. Trimming removed 0 bases from V and 4 bases from J; junction bases left unmatched: 9. CDR3 region: CASSLAAGAMAETQYF. The CDR3, as DNA: TGCGCCAGCAGCTTGGCGGCGGGAGCTATGGCAGAGACCCAGTACTTC.

The chain recombines TRBV4-2 with TRBJ2-2; D gene ambiguous. Per the germline V gene, CDR1 is LGHNA and CDR2 is YNFKEQ. The CDR3 has 15 residues. Trimming left V 3 bases short and J 0 bases short, with 8 bases between. CDR3 nucleotide sequence: TGTGCCAGCAGCCAGGCCACCGCGAACACCGGGGAGCTGTTTTTT. It encodes CASSQATANTGELFF.

The J gene is TRBJ1-1, the V gene TRBV5-4, with D uncertain. Germline V gives CDR1 SGHNT, CDR2 YYREEE (reference sequence). CDR3 length equals 14 residues. The V end was cut by 4 bases, the J end by 2 bases, with 12 bases between. This CDR3 is CASSQYRTNTEAFF. The CDR3 region has the DNA TGTGCCAGCAGCCAATATAGAACAAACACTGAAGCTTTCTTT.

This chain connects TRBV11-2 to TRBJ2-3; D may correspond to TRBD1 or TRBD2 (5 bases each). Trimming shortened V by 8 bases and J by 0 bases, and 15 bases separated the two germline ends. This CDR3 has 15 amino acids. Germline V CDR1 and CDR2: SGHAT, FQNNGV. CDR3: CASWRGGSSTDTQYF. CDR3 in DNA: TGTGCCAGCTGGCGTGGGGGATCTAGCACAGATACGCAGTATTTT. Supplemented by reference TRBV11-2 and TRBJ2-3, the full variable domain reads EAGVAQSPRYKIIEKRQSVAFWCNPISGHATLYWYQQILGQGPKLLIQFQNNGVVDDSQLPKDRFSAERLKGVDSTLKIQPAKLEDSAVYLCASWRGGSSTDTQYFGPGTRLTVL.

The rearrangement uses TRBV14 and TRBJ2-1, with a possible D match to TRBD2 (6 bases). V lost 4 bases, J lost 6 bases, and 16 bases lay in between. Per germline, CDR1 SGHDN and CDR2 FVKESK. This CDR3 is 15 amino acids long. The CDR3 DNA reads TGTGCCAGCAGCCGTCCCACCGGGAGTGTCAATGAGCAGTTCTTC. Translated: CASSRPTGSVNEQFF.

The chain recombines TRBV11-2 with TRBJ2-1; no clear D. V lost 1 base and J 10 bases, leaving 5 bases between the germline ends. This CDR3 has 11 amino acids. From germline, CDR1 is SGHAT and CDR2 FQNNGV. CDR3 bases: TGTGCCAGCAGCTTAGTGGCAGAGCAGTTCTTC. Residues: CASSLVAEQFF.

The rearrangement joins TRBV7-6 to TRBJ2-4; D is uncertain. The CDR3 has 13 amino acids. Deletions cut 0 bases from V and 11 bases from J, with 11 bases between. CDR1 and CDR2 from the germline V gene are SGHVS and FNYEAQ. The DNA for the CDR3 is TGTGCCAGCAGCTTAGCGTCGGGTGGCGTTCAGTACTTC. Translating gives CASSLASGGVQYF.

The V call is TRBV18, the J call TRBJ2-5; tentatively, D is TRBD2 (6 bases). The CDR3 sequence is 14 residues long. V was clipped by 5 bases and J by 4 bases, with 14 bases between them. From germline, CDR1 is KGHSH and CDR2 LQKENI. The CDR3 DNA reads TGTGCCAGCTCAGGACTAACCGATAGAGAGACCCAGTACTTC. Its translation: CASSGLTDRETQYF. The full variable domain, rest sourced from reference TRBV18 and TRBJ2-5, is NAGVMQNPRHLVRRRGQEARLRCSPMKGHSHVYWYRQLPEEGLKFMVYLQKENIIDESGMPKERFSAEFPKEGPSILRIQQVVRGDSAAYFCASSGLTDRETQYFGPGTRLLVL.

The chain uses TRBV12-5 and TRBJ1-1; 7 bases line up with TRBD1. This CDR3 is built from 12 residues. Germline CDR1 reads LGHNT; CDR2 reads FRNRAP. V was clipped by 1 base and J by 9 bases; unmatched bases: 2. The CDR3 here is CASGLGQGKAFF. CDR3 sequence (DNA): TGTGCTAGTGGTTTGGGACAGGGAAAAGCTTTCTTT.

In its sample, this clone was seen once. This chain joins TRBV7-2 and TRBJ2-1, with TRBD2 matching 11 bases. The length of the CDR3 is 16 residues. Germline CDR1 reads SGHTA; CDR2 reads FQGNSA. Germline trimming cut 5 bases from V and 4 bases from J; bases unmatched to any gene: 7. The CDR3 bases are TGTGCCAGCAGCCCCCGGGGACTAGCGGATTACAATGAGCAGTTCTTC. It translates to CASSPRGLADYNEQFF.

The chain carries TRBV5-6 and TRBJ1-3; D gene unclear. CDR1 and CDR2 (germline): SGHDT, YYEEEE. The CDR3 is made up of 17 amino acids. V dropped 4 bases and J dropped 4 bases, with 21 bases sitting between them. CDR3 sequence reads: CASSPQFGVGFGNTIYF. In DNA, the CDR3 is TGTGCCAGCAGCCCTCAATTTGGAGTCGGATTCGGAAACACCATATATTTT.

The chain employs TRBV6-6 and TRBJ2-7; D is perhaps TRBD1 (6 bases). The germline gives CDR1 MNHNY, CDR2 SVGAGI (reference sequence). Between the trimmed V and J ends, which lost 8 bases and 0 bases, there was a span of 11 bases. The CDR3 contains 13 residues. The CDR3 here is CASGDNGSYEQYF. Written as DNA, the CDR3 is TGTGCCAGCGGGGACAACGGCTCCTACGAGCAGTACTTC.